This entry lists 19 T cell receptor beta chains sequenced from one sample in a study of response to subunit inactivated influenza vaccine. MiXCR, run by TCRdb on the RT-PCR reads, gives a single entry per CDR3 protein. The table records hundreds of thousands of distinct CDR3 sequences, about 25% of them present only once. Material: CD4+ T cells sorted from PBMCs, obtained 4 to 6 days after vaccination. The receptors here all came from a man aged 45-60 years who received an inactivated influenza vaccine.

The V gene is TRBV6-1, the J gene TRBJ1-1, with 8 bases that match TRBD1. From germline, CDR1 is MNHNS and CDR2 SASEGT. The CDR3 consists of 14 residues. The CDR3, as DNA: TGTGCTACGGACAGGGCCATCTCCGGCACTGAAGCTTTCTTT. It specifies CATDRAISGTEAFF.

This clonotype was counted only a few times. V gene TRBV3-1 combines with J gene TRBJ2-7; D is possibly TRBD2 (6 bases). This CDR3 spans 11 amino acids. V shed 6 bases and J shed 7 bases, with 10 bases lying between them. Germline CDR1 is LGHDT and CDR2 is YNNKEL (reference sequence). The CDR3 region is CASRGAGEQYF. CDR3 DNA: TGTGCCAGCAGAGGGGCGGGGGAGCAGTACTTC.

This chain uses TRBV5-1 with TRBJ1-2; D is uncertain. The germline V gene encodes CDR1 SGHRS and CDR2 YFSETQ. This CDR3 is 15 amino acids long. V lost 0 bases and J 2 bases, leaving 11 bases between the germline ends. CDR3 loop: CASSLASQLNYGYTF. In nucleotides, the CDR3 is TGCGCCAGCAGCTTGGCTTCGCAGTTGAACTATGGCTACACCTTC. Full variable domain (missing parts from reference TRBV5-1 and TRBJ1-2): KAGVTQTPRYLIKTRGQQVTLSCSPISGHRSVSWYQQTPGQGLQFLFEYFSETQRNKGNFPGRFSGRQFSNSRSEMNVSTLELGDSALYLCASSLASQLNYGYTFGSGTRLTVV.

Only a few counts were recorded for this clonotype. V and J are TRBV4-3 and TRBJ2-4; TRBD2 matches at 7 bases. CDR3 length equals 14 residues. Germline assignment: CDR1 LGHNA and CDR2 YSLEER. V was clipped by 3 bases and J by 8 bases; unmatched bases: 7. CDR3 in amino acids: CASSHSGRSDIQYF. Written as DNA, the CDR3 is TGCGCCAGCAGCCATTCCGGGAGGTCGGACATTCAGTACTTC.

This clonotype was observed a single time. The CDR3 reads CASSLGRERGNEQFF. The DNA for the CDR3 is TGTGCCAGCAGCTTAGGACGGGAGAGGGGCAATGAGCAGTTCTTC. V gene TRBV11-2 combines with J gene TRBJ2-1, with D perhaps TRBD2 (6 bases). Germline V gene data show CDR1 as SGHAT and CDR2 as FQNNGV. There are 15 residues in the CDR3. Between the trimmed V and J ends, which lost 1 base and 6 bases, there was a span of 13 bases.

This clonotype was detected only a few times. The CDR3 here is CASSLQDRDGYTF. The CDR3, as DNA: TGCGCCAGCAGCTTACAGGACAGGGATGGCTACACCTTC. The chain combines TRBV5-1 with TRBJ1-2, with 8 bases fitting TRBD1. This CDR3 contains 13 residues. V was clipped by 2 bases and J by 6 bases; unmatched bases: 3. CDR1 and CDR2 (germline): SGHRS, YFSETQ.

The V gene is TRBV7-2, the J gene TRBJ1-1; perhaps TRBD1 as D (5 bases). Germline V gives CDR1 SGHTA, CDR2 FQGNSA. Trimming took 7 bases from V and 6 from J, leaving 21 bases between them. CDR3 length equals 15 residues. CDR3: CASILVGGVRAEAFF. CDR3 DNA sequence: TGTGCCAGCATACTTGTAGGAGGGGTACGAGCTGAAGCTTTCTTT.

A few counts support this clonotype. The chain has TRBV29-1 and TRBJ1-2; D might be TRBD1 (5 bases). Germline lookup yields CDR1 SQVTM and CDR2 ANQGSEA. This CDR3 is 13 amino acids long. Trimming removed 7 bases from V and 5 bases from J, with 17 bases in between. Here the CDR3 DNA reads TGCAGCGCCAACACCGGGGGAAAGTATGGCTACACCTTC. Its translation: CSANTGGKYGYTF.

This clonotype came up a few times. The chain carries TRBV10-3 and TRBJ2-5; TRBD2 aligns across 9 bases. V lost 4 bases to trimming and J lost 5 bases; unmatched junction nucleotides: 8. Germline loops: CDR1 ENHRY, CDR2 SYGVKD. The CDR3 is 15 residues long. CDR3 in amino acids: CAISGGSSGVETQYF. The DNA for the CDR3 is TGTGCCATCAGTGGGGGGTCTAGCGGGGTTGAGACCCAGTACTTC.

This clonotype was counted only a few times. The chain has TRBV12-3 or TRBV12-4 and TRBJ1-1; D is unresolved. V dropped 5 bases and J dropped 1 base, with 8 bases sitting between them. The CDR3 spans 13 residues. CDR3 residues: CASSAIGNTEAFF. CDR3 DNA: TGTGCCAGCAGTGCAATTGGGAACACTGAAGCTTTCTTT.

The chain carries TRBV20-1 and TRBJ2-7; no clear D. V lost 3 bases to trimming and J lost 0 bases, with 6 bases between them. Germline V gives CDR1 DFQATT, CDR2 SNEGSKA (reference sequence). This CDR3 spans 12 amino acids. This CDR3 reads CSASKSSYEQYF. CDR3 sequence (DNA): TGCAGTGCTAGTAAAAGCTCCTACGAGCAGTACTTC.

The rearrangement joins TRBV7-2 to TRBJ2-4; D call uncertain. The CDR3 is 14 amino acids. CDR1 is SGHTA, CDR2 FQGNSA, per germline. The V end lost 5 bases, the J end lost 1 base, and 9 bases lay between the germline ends. In DNA, the CDR3 is TGTGCCAGCAGCATCGGGCTGGCCAAAAACATTCAGTACTTC. Protein sequence: CASSIGLAKNIQYF.

The CDR3 loop reads CASSSDRLSDTQYF. DNA of the CDR3: TGTGCCAGCTCATCGGACAGGTTATCAGATACGCAGTATTTT. The gene calls are TRBV18 and TRBJ2-3, with TRBD1 matching 7 bases. The CDR3 extends over 14 amino acids. The V gene's germline CDR1 is KGHSH and CDR2 LQKENI. J gave up 4 bases and V 5 bases, and 6 bases lay outside the gene matches.

This clonotype was observed a few times. The chain has TRBV20-1 and TRBJ2-1; a weak D match, TRBD2 (6 bases). This CDR3 has 13 amino acids. The V end was cut by 6 bases, the J end by 5 bases, with 14 bases between. CDR1 and CDR2 from the germline V gene are DFQATT and SNEGSKA (reference sequence). CDR3 loop: CSAAGLLNNEQFF. DNA for the CDR3: TGCAGTGCCGCGGGACTCCTTAACAATGAGCAGTTCTTC.

The chain joins TRBV29-1 to TRBJ2-5, with a possible D match to TRBD2 (6 bases). The germline V gene has CDR1 SQVTM and CDR2 ANQGSEA. Deletions cut 0 bases from V and 5 bases from J, with 16 bases between. The CDR3 is made up of 15 amino acids. The CDR3 nucleotides read TGCAGCGTTGAAGATATGTCCTGGCGGGGCGAGACCCAGTACTTC. It encodes CSVEDMSWRGETQYF.

Only a few counts were recorded for this clonotype. The rearrangement uses TRBV6-1 and TRBJ1-6; a possible D gene is TRBD1 (6 bases). Trimming removed 2 bases from V and 9 bases from J, with 14 bases in between. CDR1 is MNHNS and CDR2 is SASEGT in the germline V gene. The CDR3 totals 15 residues. In DNA, the CDR3 is TGTGCCAGCAGTGAAACGATACAGGGTCGTTCACCCCTCCACTTT. It specifies CASSETIQGRSPLHF.

The rearrangement uses TRBV6-1 and TRBJ1-1, with 7 bases identical to TRBD1. Trimming at V came to 5 bases and at J to 2 bases, leaving 11 bases not matched to a gene. The germline gives CDR1 MNHNS, CDR2 SASEGT. The CDR3 length is 16 residues. The CDR3 DNA is TGTGCCAGCAGTCTCCAGGCAGAGGGGGCTAACACTGAAGCTTTCTTT. Amino acids: CASSLQAEGANTEAFF.

This clonotype has a handful of counts. The V and J genes are TRBV5-1 and TRBJ1-1; tentatively, D is TRBD1 (6 bases). The CDR3 is 18 residues long. Trimming shortened V by 0 bases and J by 3 bases, and 21 bases separated the two germline ends. Germline V gives CDR1 SGHRS, CDR2 YFSETQ. CDR3 DNA sequence: TGCGCCAGCAGCTTGGTGCTCTCCGGGGCAGGGGCGGACACTGAAGCTTTCTTT. It encodes CASSLVLSGAGADTEAFF. The full variable domain, in which reference TRBV5-1 and TRBJ1-1 provide the parts outside the CDR3, is KAGVTQTPRYLIKTRGQQVTLSCSPISGHRSVSWYQQTPGQGLQFLFEYFSETQRNKGNFPGRFSGRQFSNSRSEMNVSTLELGDSALYLCASSLVLSGAGADTEAFFGQGTRLTVV.

This sequence joins TRBV21-1 and TRBJ1-1; TRBD1 was called by the table and not checked on the DNA. TRBV21-1 is shown as a pseudogene. This CDR3 is 16 amino acids long. The CDR3 here is CASPNRDKKWNTEAFF. Here the CDR3 DNA reads TGTGCCAGCCCAAATCGGGACAAGAAATGGAACACTGAAGCTTTCTTT.